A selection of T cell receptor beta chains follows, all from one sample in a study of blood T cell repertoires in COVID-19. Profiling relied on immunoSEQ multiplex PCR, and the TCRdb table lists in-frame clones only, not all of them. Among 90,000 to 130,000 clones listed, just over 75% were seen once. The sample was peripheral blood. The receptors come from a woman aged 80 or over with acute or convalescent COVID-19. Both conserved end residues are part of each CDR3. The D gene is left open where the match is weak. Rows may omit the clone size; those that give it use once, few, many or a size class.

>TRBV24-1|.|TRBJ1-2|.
CATSDNRDGYTF
TGTGCCACCAGTGATAACAGGGACGGCTACACCTTC
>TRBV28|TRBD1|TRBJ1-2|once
CATTPGQAHYGYTF
TGTGCCACCACTCCGGGACAGGCACACTATGGCTACACCTTC
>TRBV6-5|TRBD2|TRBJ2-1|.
CASSPRTSGYNEQFF
TGTGCCAGCTCCCCGAGGACTAGCGGATACAATGAGCAGTTCTTC
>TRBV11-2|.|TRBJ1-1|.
CASRGSWGPDTEAFF
TGTGCCAGCAGGGGGTCGTGGGGCCCGGACACTGAAGCTTTCTTT
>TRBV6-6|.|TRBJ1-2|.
CASSLERPGYGYTF
TGTGCCAGCAGCCTAGAGAGGCCGGGCTATGGCTACACCTTC
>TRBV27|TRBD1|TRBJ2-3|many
CASSRDRVGTDTQYF
TGTGCCAGCAGTCGGGACAGGGTGGGCACAGATACGCAGTATTTT
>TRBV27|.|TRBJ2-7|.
CASSPPGGYEQYF
TGTGCCAGCAGTCCCCCCGGCGGTTACGAGCAGTACTTC
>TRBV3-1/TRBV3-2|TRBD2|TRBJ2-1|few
CASSKSGRTYNEQFF
TGTGCCAGCAGCAAGAGCGGGAGGACGTACAATGAGCAGTTCTTC
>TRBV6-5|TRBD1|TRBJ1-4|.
CASRDRGNEKLFF
TGTGCCAGCAGGGACAGGGGGAACGAAAAACTGTTTTTT
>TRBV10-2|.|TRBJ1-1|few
CASSESGGMTEAFF
TGCGCCAGCAGTGAGTCGGGGGGAATGACTGAAGCTTTCTTT
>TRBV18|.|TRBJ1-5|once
CASSPPGGSNQPQHF
TGTGCCAGCTCACCACCCGGCGGTAGCAATCAGCCCCAGCATTTT
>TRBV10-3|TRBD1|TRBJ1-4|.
CAISGGGQTNEKLFF
TGTGCCATCAGTGGAGGGGGACAGACTAATGAAAAACTGTTTTTT
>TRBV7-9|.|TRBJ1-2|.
CASSLSGGHYGYTF
TGTGCCAGCAGCTTATCGGGGGGCCACTATGGCTACACCTTC
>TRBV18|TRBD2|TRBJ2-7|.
CASSGTSGIYEQYF
TGTGCCAGCTCAGGGACTAGCGGTATATACGAGCAGTACTTC
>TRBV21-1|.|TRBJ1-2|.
CASSNPGRGLCYGYTF
TGTGCCAGCAGCAATCCCGGCAGGGGGCTGTGCTATGGCTACACCTTC
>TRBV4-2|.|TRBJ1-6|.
CASSPAPDSPLHF
TGTGCCAGCAGCCCCGCGCCGGATTCACCCCTCCACTTT
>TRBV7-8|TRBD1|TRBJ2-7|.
CASSLPTTGGLDEQYF
TGTGCCAGCAGCTTACCGACGACAGGGGGCTTGGACGAGCAGTACTTC
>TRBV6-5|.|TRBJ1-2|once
CASQGLHGYTF
TGTGCCAGCCAGGGCCTACATGGCTACACCTTC
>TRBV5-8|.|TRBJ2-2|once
CASSGGVNSDGGELFF
TGTGCCAGCAGCGGAGGGGTAAACTCCGATGGCGGGGAGCTGTTTTTT
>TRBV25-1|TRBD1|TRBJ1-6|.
CASSRDRGDSPLHF
TGTGCCAGCAGCCGGGACAGGGGTGATTCACCCCTCCACTTT
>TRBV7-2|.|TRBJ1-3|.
CASSLGYGGATIYF
TGTGCCAGCAGCTTAGGTTATGGCGGGGCAACCATATATTTT
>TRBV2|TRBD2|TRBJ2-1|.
CASSERLGLAANEQFF
TGTGCCAGCAGTGAACGGTTAGGACTAGCGGCCAATGAGCAGTTCTTC
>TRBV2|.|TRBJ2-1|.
CASSEERSSYNEQFF
TGTGCCAGCAGTGAGGAGCGGAGCTCCTACAATGAGCAGTTCTTC
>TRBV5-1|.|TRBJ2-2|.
CASSSGGRTGELFF
TGCGCCAGCAGCTCAGGGGGGCGAACCGGGGAGCTGTTTTTT
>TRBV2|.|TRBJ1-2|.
CASSDRQALNGYTF
TGTGCCAGCAGTGACAGGCAGGCCCTAAACGGCTACACCTTC
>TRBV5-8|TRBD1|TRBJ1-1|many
CASSVDRGRGPEAFF
TGTGCCAGCAGCGTGGACAGGGGAAGAGGTCCTGAAGCTTTCTTT
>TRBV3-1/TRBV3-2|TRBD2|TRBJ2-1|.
CASSQPPATSGRVPNEQFF
TGTGCCAGCAGCCAACCCCCGGCAACTAGCGGGAGGGTACCCAATGAGCAGTTCTTC
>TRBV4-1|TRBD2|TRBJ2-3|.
CASSQDFLAADTQYF
TGCGCCAGCAGCCAAGATTTCCTAGCGGCAGATACGCAGTATTTT
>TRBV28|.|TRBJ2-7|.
CASSGGGAPDEQYF
TGTGCCAGCAGTGGTGGGGGGGCCCCGGACGAGCAGTACTTC
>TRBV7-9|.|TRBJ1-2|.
CASSPDSLYGYTF
TGTGCCAGCAGCCCGGACAGTCTCTATGGCTACACCTTC
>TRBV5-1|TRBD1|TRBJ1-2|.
CASSARDREGYGYTF
TGCGCCAGCAGCGCGCGGGACAGGGAAGGATATGGCTACACCTTC
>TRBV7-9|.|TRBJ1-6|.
CASSLRQAVTPLHF
TGTGCCAGCAGCTTACGGCAGGCCGTGACACCCCTCCACTTT
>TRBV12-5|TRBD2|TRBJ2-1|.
CASVMAGGPGNEQFF
TGTGCTAGTGTTATGGCGGGGGGGCCGGGCAATGAGCAGTTCTTC
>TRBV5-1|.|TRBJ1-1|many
CASSLGQRNTEAFF
TGCGCCAGCAGCTTGGGACAGAGAAACACTGAAGCTTTCTTT
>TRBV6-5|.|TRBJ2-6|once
CASLEVTTGANVLTF
TGTGCCAGCTTGGAGGTGACAACTGGGGCCAACGTCCTGACTTTC
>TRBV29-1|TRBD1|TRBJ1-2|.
CSGEGQGNYGYTF
TGCAGCGGGGAGGGACAGGGGAACTATGGCTACACCTTC
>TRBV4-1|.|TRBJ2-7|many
CASSQAQASYEQYF
TGCGCCAGCAGCCAAGCGCAGGCCTCCTACGAGCAGTACTTC
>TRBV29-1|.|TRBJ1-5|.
CSVRQDGTNQPQHF
TGCAGCGTTCGACAGGACGGTACAAATCAGCCCCAGCATTTT
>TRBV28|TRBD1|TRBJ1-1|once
CASNRGQDTEAFF
TGTGCCAGCAACAGGGGGCAGGACACTGAAGCTTTCTTT
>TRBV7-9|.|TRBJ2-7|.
CASSPTEMVYEQYF
TGTGCCAGCAGCCCGACAGAAATGGTCTACGAGCAGTACTTC
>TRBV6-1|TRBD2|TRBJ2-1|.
CASSEERTSGGSEQFF
TGTGCCAGCAGTGAAGAAAGGACTAGCGGGGGTAGTGAGCAGTTCTTC
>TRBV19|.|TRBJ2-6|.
CASSIKSPTGSGDSGANVLTF
TGTGCCAGTAGTATCAAATCCCCTACAGGGAGTGGGGACTCTGGGGCCAACGTCCTGACTTTC
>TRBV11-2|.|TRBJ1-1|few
CASSLATEAFF
TGTGCCAGCAGCCTGGCCACTGAAGCTTTCTTT